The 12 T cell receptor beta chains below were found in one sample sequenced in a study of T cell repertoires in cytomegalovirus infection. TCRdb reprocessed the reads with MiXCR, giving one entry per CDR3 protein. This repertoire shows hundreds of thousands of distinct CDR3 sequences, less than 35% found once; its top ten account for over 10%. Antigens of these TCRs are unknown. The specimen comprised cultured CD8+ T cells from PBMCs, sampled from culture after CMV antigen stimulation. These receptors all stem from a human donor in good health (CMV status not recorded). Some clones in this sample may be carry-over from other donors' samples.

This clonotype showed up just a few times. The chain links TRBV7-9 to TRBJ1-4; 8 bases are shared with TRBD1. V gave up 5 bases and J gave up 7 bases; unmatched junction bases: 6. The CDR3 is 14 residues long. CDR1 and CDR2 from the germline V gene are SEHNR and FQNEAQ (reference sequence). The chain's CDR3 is CASSPVGQAEKLFF. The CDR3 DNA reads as TGTGCCAGCAGCCCGGTGGGACAGGCTGAAAAACTGTTTTTT.

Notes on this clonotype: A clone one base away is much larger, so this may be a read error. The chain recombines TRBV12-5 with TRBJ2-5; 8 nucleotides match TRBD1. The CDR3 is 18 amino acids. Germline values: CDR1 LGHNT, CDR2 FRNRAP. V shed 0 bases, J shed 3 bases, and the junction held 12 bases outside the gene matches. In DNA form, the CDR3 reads TGTGCTAGTGGTTTGGTACGAGGACAGGGCAGAGGCAAAGAGACCCAGTACTTC. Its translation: CASGLVRGQGRGKETQYF.

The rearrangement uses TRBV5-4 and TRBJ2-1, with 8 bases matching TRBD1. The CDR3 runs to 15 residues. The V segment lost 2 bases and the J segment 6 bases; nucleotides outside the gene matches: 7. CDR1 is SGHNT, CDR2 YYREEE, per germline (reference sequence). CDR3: CASSFDRGGGNEQFF. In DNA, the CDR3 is TGTGCCAGCAGCTTTGACAGGGGTGGGGGCAATGAGCAGTTCTTC.

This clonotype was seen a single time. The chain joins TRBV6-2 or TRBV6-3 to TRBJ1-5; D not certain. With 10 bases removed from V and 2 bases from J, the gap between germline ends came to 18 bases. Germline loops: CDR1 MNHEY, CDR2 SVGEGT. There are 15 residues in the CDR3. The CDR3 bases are TGTGCCACCGAGAAGGGCTGGGATGGCAATCAGCCCCAGCATTTT. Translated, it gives CATEKGWDGNQPQHF.

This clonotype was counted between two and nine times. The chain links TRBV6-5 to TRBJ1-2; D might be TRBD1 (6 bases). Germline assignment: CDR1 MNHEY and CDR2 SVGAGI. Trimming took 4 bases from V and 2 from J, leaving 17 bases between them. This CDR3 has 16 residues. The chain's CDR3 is CASSFSGAGSNYGYTF. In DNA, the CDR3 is TGTGCCAGCAGTTTTTCGGGGGCAGGGTCGAACTATGGCTACACCTTC.

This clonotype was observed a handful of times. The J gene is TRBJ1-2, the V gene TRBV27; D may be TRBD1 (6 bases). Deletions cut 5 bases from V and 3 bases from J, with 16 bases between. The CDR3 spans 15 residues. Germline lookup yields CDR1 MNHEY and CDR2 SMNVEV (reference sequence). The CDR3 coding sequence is TGTGCCAGCAGTATAGGGGGGCTTGGAGACTATGGCTACACCTTC. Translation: CASSIGGLGDYGYTF.

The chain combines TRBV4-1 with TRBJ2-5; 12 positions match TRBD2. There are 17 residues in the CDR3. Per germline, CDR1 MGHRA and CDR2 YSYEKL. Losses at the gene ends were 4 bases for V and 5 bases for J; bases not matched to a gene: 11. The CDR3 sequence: CASSRSLAGGPRETQYF. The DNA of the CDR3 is TGCGCCAGCAGCCGCTCCCTAGCGGGGGGGCCGCGGGAGACCCAGTACTTC.

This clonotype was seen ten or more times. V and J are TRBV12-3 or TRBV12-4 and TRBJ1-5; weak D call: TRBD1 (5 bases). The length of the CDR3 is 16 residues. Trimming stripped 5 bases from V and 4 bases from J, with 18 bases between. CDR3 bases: TGTGCCAGCAGTCCCCCGAGTGCGGGGGAGAATCAGCCCCAGCATTTT. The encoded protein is CASSPPSAGENQPQHF.

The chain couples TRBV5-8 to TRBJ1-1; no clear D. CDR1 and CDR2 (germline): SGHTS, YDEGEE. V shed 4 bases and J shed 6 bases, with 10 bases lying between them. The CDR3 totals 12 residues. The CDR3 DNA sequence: TGTGCCAGCAGCGGGGAAGGCCCTGAAGCTTTCTTT. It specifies CASSGEGPEAFF.

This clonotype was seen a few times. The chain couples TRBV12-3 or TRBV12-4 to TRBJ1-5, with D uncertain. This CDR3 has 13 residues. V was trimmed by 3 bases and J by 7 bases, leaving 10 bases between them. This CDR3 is CASSFLSGQPQHF. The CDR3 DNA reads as TGTGCCAGCAGTTTTCTCTCCGGGCAGCCCCAGCATTTT.

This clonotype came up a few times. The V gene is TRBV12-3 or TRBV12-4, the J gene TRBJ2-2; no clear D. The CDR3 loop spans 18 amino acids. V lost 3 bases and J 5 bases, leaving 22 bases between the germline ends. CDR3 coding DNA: TGTGCCAGCAGTTTTTTAGAGGACCCCAGGTTGTATACCGGGGAGCTGTTTTTT. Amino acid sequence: CASSFLEDPRLYTGELFF.

The CDR3 DNA follows: TGTGCCATGTGGACCGCCGCCCCCCGAGTTGGCTATGGCTACACCTTC. Protein: CAMWTAAPRVGYGYTF. The chain recombines TRBV10-3 with TRBJ1-2, with D unclear. Germline-derived CDR1 and CDR2 are ENHRY and SYGVKD. The germline V and J ends were trimmed by 9 bases and 4 bases, with 24 bases remaining between them. The length of the CDR3 is 16 residues.